These 28 T cell receptor beta chains were sequenced from one sample in a study of early stage breast cancer tumors. Assay: immunoSEQ multiplex PCR; the TCRdb copy retains only in-frame clones and omits some. The sample includes some 28,000 clones, about 60% of them seen just once. Sequences were obtained from breast tumor tissue. The receptors derive from a person aged 45-65 years with breast cancer.

The CDR3 here is CASTAQGGMNTEAFF. In nucleotides, the CDR3 is TGTGCCAGCACCGCACAGGGGGGTATGAACACTGAAGCTTTCTTT. This chain links TRBV6-6 with TRBJ1-1, with 8 bases that match TRBD1. The CDR3 covers 15 residues. V shed 7 bases and J 0 bases; nucleotides not matched to a gene: 7. Germline-derived CDR1 and CDR2 are MNHNY and SVGAGI (reference sequence).

This clone was recorded only once. The chain joins TRBV19 to TRBJ1-1, with TRBD1 as a possible D gene (6 bases). V was cut by 3 bases and J by 1 base, with 12 bases left in between. The V gene's germline CDR1 is LNHDA and CDR2 SQIVND (reference sequence). CDR3 length equals 15 residues. The CDR3 DNA is TGTGCCAGTAGTATCCCGAGGACAGCGAACACTGAAGCTTTCTTT. It is translated as CASSIPRTANTEAFF.

This clone was seen ten or more times. The V call is TRBV7-2, the J call TRBJ2-7, with D perhaps TRBD1 (5 bases). Trimming removed 1 base from V and 6 bases from J, with 13 bases in between. The CDR3 consists of 14 residues. Germline CDR1 is SGHTA and CDR2 is FQGNSA. CDR3 in amino acids: CASSLGGSVGEQYF. The CDR3 nucleotides are TGTGCCAGCAGCTTAGGGGGCTCAGTGGGCGAGCAGTACTTC.

This clone has more than one count but fewer than ten. The genes are TRBV10-3 and TRBJ1-1, with a tentative D call TRBD1 (5 bases). Germline CDR1 and CDR2: ENHRY and SYGVKD. The CDR3 is 15 residues long. V was clipped by 3 bases and J by 4 bases, with 15 bases between them. The CDR3 sequence is CAISDRIAGVTEAFF. The DNA of the CDR3 is TGTGCCATCAGTGATAGGATTGCGGGGGTCACTGAAGCTTTCTTT.

V is TRBV11-3 and J is TRBJ2-6; no reliable D call. Per the germline V gene, CDR1 is SGHNT and CDR2 is YENEEA. The V end lost 5 bases, the J end lost 0 bases, and 2 bases lay between the germline ends. CDR3 size: 13 residues. CDR3 loop: CASSRSGANVLTF. In nucleotides, the CDR3 is TGTGCCAGCAGCCGCTCTGGGGCCAACGTCCTGACTTTC. Full variable domain (rest looked up from reference TRBV11-3 and TRBJ2-6): EAGVVQSPRYKIIEKKQPVAFWCNPISGHNTLYWYLQNLGQGPELLIRYENEEAVDDSQLPKDRFSAERLKGVDSTLKIQPAELGDSAVYLCASSRSGANVLTFGAGSRLTVL.

This clone has only a few counts. The chain links TRBV11-3 to TRBJ2-2, with 7 bases that match TRBD1. The trim removed 5 bases at V and 0 bases at J, leaving 0 bases unmatched. The CDR3 loop spans 14 amino acids. CDR1 is SGHNT, CDR2 YENEEA, per germline. In nucleotides, the CDR3 is TGTGCCAGCAGCGGGACAGCGAACACCGGGGAGCTGTTTTTT. As protein: CASSGTANTGELFF.

V gene TRBV28 combines with J gene TRBJ2-1, with D hard to call. The germline gives CDR1 MDHEN, CDR2 SYDVKM. CDR3 length equals 12 residues. V dropped 6 bases and J dropped 9 bases, with 12 bases sitting between them. The CDR3 reads CASRLWGAEQFF. CDR3 DNA sequence: TGTGCCAGCAGACTATGGGGTGCTGAGCAGTTCTTC.

The rearrangement uses TRBV30 and TRBJ2-6; 9 nucleotides align to TRBD1. Germline CDR1 reads GTSNPN; CDR2 reads SVGIG (reference sequence). J was trimmed by 2 bases and V by 0 bases; bases with no gene match: 5. The CDR3 is 17 amino acids. CDR3 loop: CAWSVGQGRTGANVLTF. The CDR3, as DNA: TGTGCCTGGAGTGTAGGACAGGGGAGAACTGGGGCCAACGTCCTGACTTTC.

This chain connects TRBV7-2 to TRBJ2-5, with D uncertain. V lost 4 bases, J lost 6 bases, and 12 bases lay in between. CDR1 and CDR2 from the germline V gene are SGHTA and FQGNSA. CDR3 length equals 13 residues. This CDR3 is CASSSQMDQTQYF. In nucleotides, the CDR3 is TGTGCCAGCAGCTCCCAGATGGACCAGACCCAGTACTTC. Full variable domain (outside the CDR3, taken from reference TRBV7-2 and TRBJ2-5): GAGVSQSPSNKVTEKGKDVELRCDPISGHTALYWYRQSLGQGLEFLIYFQGNSAPDKSGLPSDRFSAERTGGSVSTLTIQRTQQEDSAVYLCASSSQMDQTQYFGPGTRLLVL.

Only a few counts were recorded for this clone. At one boundary the junction diverges from the germline segment, which might be a read error. The V call is TRBV10-3, the J call TRBJ2-7; D is unresolved. The CDR3 sequence is 12 residues long. Germline V CDR1 and CDR2: ENHRY, SYGVKD. The CDR3 DNA follows: TGTGCCATCGGTGAGGCCTCATACGAGCAGTACTTC. Translated, it gives CAIGEASYEQYF.

This clone was seen a handful of times. The rearrangement links TRBV11-2 to TRBJ1-2, with 9 bases fitting TRBD1. Germline V gives CDR1 SGHAT, CDR2 FQNNGV. This CDR3 spans 15 amino acids. Trimming at V came to 1 base and at J to 8 bases, leaving 8 bases not matched to a gene. This CDR3 reads CASSLGDRGMYGYTF. The CDR3 nucleotides read TGTGCCAGCAGCTTAGGAGACAGGGGGATGTACGGCTACACCTTC. The full variable domain, completed using reference TRBV11-2 and TRBJ1-2, is EAGVAQSPRYKIIEKRQSVAFWCNPISGHATLYWYQQILGQGPKLLIQFQNNGVVDDSQLPKDRFSAERLKGVDSTLKIQPAKLEDSAVYLCASSLGDRGMYGYTFGSGTRLTVV.

Here the CDR3 reads CASSQGASVNEQFF. The CDR3 coding sequence is TGTGCCAGCAGCCAGGGGGCCAGCGTGAATGAGCAGTTCTTC. The gene calls are TRBV9 and TRBJ2-1; 8 bases map to TRBD1. V dropped 4 bases and J dropped 7; count of bases not matched to a gene: 7. This CDR3 region has 14 residues. Germline V CDR1 and CDR2: SGDLS, YYNGEE.

The sample holds one count of this clone. CDR3 nucleotide sequence: TGTGCCAGCAGCTTGTTATTCGGGGGAGCGAACACCGGGGAGCTGTTTTTT. Protein sequence: CASSLLFGGANTGELFF. The V call is TRBV5-5, the J call TRBJ2-2; TRBD2 might be the D (6 bases). The CDR3 consists of 17 residues. V lost 1 base, J lost 0 bases, and 13 bases lay in between. Germline values: CDR1 SGHKS, CDR2 YYEKEE (reference sequence).

The V call is TRBV30, the J call TRBJ1-4, with 11 bases aligning to TRBD1. V was pared by 3 bases and J by 8 bases, with 17 bases of the junction left unmatched. There are 18 residues in the CDR3. Germline assignment: CDR1 GTSNPN and CDR2 SVGIG (reference sequence). Written as DNA, the CDR3 is TGTGCCTGGAGAGGACCAGGACAGGGGGCGCAGGGAGGCGAAAAACTGTTTTTT. It encodes CAWRGPGQGAQGGEKLFF.

The chain carries TRBV7-9 and TRBJ2-6; unclear D gene. Trimming cost V 2 bases and J 2 bases, with 7 bases left between them. The CDR3 totals 15 residues. CDR1 and CDR2 (germline): SEHNR, FQNEAQ (reference sequence). As DNA, the CDR3 is TGTGCCAGCAGCTTACCGGGTGCTGGGGCCAACGTCCTGACTTTC. This translates into CASSLPGAGANVLTF. The full variable domain, completed using reference TRBV7-9 and TRBJ2-6, is DTGVSQNPRHKITKRGQNVTFRCDPISEHNRLYWYRQTLGQGPEFLTYFQNEAQLEKSRLLSDRFSAERPKGSFSTLEIQRTEQGDSAMYLCASSLPGAGANVLTFGAGSRLTVL.

This clone turned up a few times. This chain joins TRBV5-4 and TRBJ2-1, with D tentatively TRBD1 (6 bases). The CDR3 is made up of 14 amino acids. Germline lookup yields CDR1 SGHNT and CDR2 YYREEE (reference sequence). The ends were cut back, 3 bases at V and 10 bases at J, with 17 bases in the middle. Here the CDR3 reads CASSSRDQGYEQFF. The CDR3 nucleotides are TGTGCCAGCAGCTCCCGGGACCAGGGGTACGAGCAGTTCTTC.

This chain joins TRBV30 and TRBJ1-2; no clear D. Trimming took 4 bases from V and 2 from J, leaving 11 bases between them. Per the germline V gene, CDR1 is GTSNPN and CDR2 is SVGIG (reference sequence). The CDR3 sequence is 13 residues long. For the CDR3, the DNA is TGTGCCTGGAACGGACGGCCGAACTATGGCTACACCTTC. This translates into CAWNGRPNYGYTF.

The chain combines TRBV19 with TRBJ2-5; D may correspond to TRBD1 or TRBD2 (7 bases each). Germline loops: CDR1 LNHDA, CDR2 SQIVND (reference sequence). This CDR3 comprises 14 residues. V gave up 8 bases and J gave up 5 bases, with 18 bases separating them. The CDR3 reads CASSGEGAEETQYF. The CDR3 DNA is TGTGCCAGTTCCGGGGAGGGGGCAGAGGAGACCCAGTACTTC.

This clone was counted a few times. The chain uses TRBV18 and TRBJ1-1; the match to TRBD1 covers 11 bases. The CDR3 is made up of 18 amino acids. Germline CDR1 and CDR2: KGHSH and LQKENI. V shed 1 base, J shed 4 bases, and the junction held 11 bases outside the gene matches. Here the CDR3 reads CASSPRTWTGGSSTEAFF. CDR3 sequence (DNA): TGTGCCAGCTCACCACGGACGTGGACAGGGGGCTCTAGCACTGAAGCTTTCTTT.

Remarks on this clone: One end of the junction is discordant with germline, which a read error may explain. The chain couples TRBV18 to TRBJ2-3; D unresolved. In germline, CDR1 is KGHSH, CDR2 LQKENI. The CDR3 sequence is 12 residues long. The CDR3 sequence is CASSPGPDHVGF. The CDR3 DNA reads as TGTGCCAGCTCACCGGGCCCAGATCACGTTGGTTTT.

The chain uses TRBV10-3 and TRBJ2-1; D tentatively reads TRBD1 or TRBD2 (6 bases each). Germline CDR1 ENHRY, CDR2 SYGVKD. Trimming pared 2 bases from V and 6 bases from J, leaving 17 bases between. The length of the CDR3 is 16 residues. In DNA form, the CDR3 reads TGTGCCATCAGTGAGGGTGGGGGGCCACTGAGCAATGAGCAGTTCTTC. This translates into CAISEGGGPLSNEQFF.

This chain links TRBV27 with TRBJ2-3, with D unclear. Trimming shortened V by 6 bases and J by 7 bases, and 14 bases separated the two germline ends. There are 13 residues in the CDR3. Germline CDR1 is MNHEY and CDR2 is SMNVEV (reference sequence). The CDR3 loop is CASRPGAVNTQYF. DNA of the CDR3: TGTGCCAGCAGACCGGGCGCCGTGAATACGCAGTATTTT.

CDR3 sequence (DNA): TGTGCCAGCAGTCTTGGGGGGACAGGCGCCGGCAATGAGCAGTTCTTC. It yields the protein CASSLGGTGAGNEQFF. The genes are TRBV7-3 and TRBJ2-1; the match to TRBD1 covers 8 bases. Trimming removed 6 bases from V and 6 bases from J; junction bases left unmatched: 13. Germline loops: CDR1 SGHTA, CDR2 FQGTGA. The CDR3 has 16 residues.

This clone is medium-sized within its sample. This sequence joins TRBV12-5 and TRBJ2-7; no clear D. Between the trimmed V and J ends, which lost 1 base and 3 bases, there was a span of 7 bases. In germline, CDR1 is LGHNT, CDR2 FRNRAP. The CDR3 runs 13 residues. CDR3 nucleotides: TGTGCTAGTGGTTTGGGTCAGTTCTACGAGCAGTACTTC. Translating it yields CASGLGQFYEQYF.

The genes are TRBV7-8 and TRBJ2-1, with 13 bases fitting TRBD2. The CDR3 extends over 17 amino acids. Germline V gene sequence: CDR1 SGHVS, CDR2 FQNEAQ. J lost 5 bases, V lost 5 bases, and 9 bases had no gene match. CDR3 residues: CASSPPRTSGRDNEQFF. The DNA of the CDR3 is TGTGCCAGCAGCCCGCCCCGGACTAGCGGGAGAGACAATGAGCAGTTCTTC.

The chain couples TRBV18 to TRBJ1-4; the match to TRBD1 covers 7 bases. The CDR3 runs 18 residues. Germline V CDR1 and CDR2: KGHSH, LQKENI. Trimming at V came to 3 bases and at J to 0 bases, leaving 10 bases not matched to a gene. The CDR3 region is CASSPIAGGRATNEKLFF. The CDR3 region has the DNA TGTGCCAGCTCACCCATCGCAGGGGGTCGGGCAACTAATGAAAAACTGTTTTTT.

This clone showed up just a few times. This chain joins TRBV9 and TRBJ1-2, with D uncertain. The CDR3 has 16 residues. The germline V gene encodes CDR1 SGDLS and CDR2 YYNGEE. The ends were cut back, 3 bases at V and 0 bases at J, with 15 bases in the middle. This chain's CDR3 is CASSGAPRSPNYGYTF. The CDR3 region has the DNA TGTGCCAGCAGCGGAGCTCCCCGGAGCCCTAACTATGGCTACACCTTC.

V gene TRBV29-1 combines with J gene TRBJ1-2, with a possible D match to TRBD1 (5 bases). CDR1 is SQVTM, CDR2 ANQGSEA, per germline. CDR3 size: 14 residues. V was pared by 7 bases and J by 8 bases, with 23 bases between. In nucleotides, the CDR3 is TGCAGCGCCTGGGGGGGGGTAGGGGCGGCGGGCTACACCTTC. Its translation: CSAWGGVGAAGYTF.